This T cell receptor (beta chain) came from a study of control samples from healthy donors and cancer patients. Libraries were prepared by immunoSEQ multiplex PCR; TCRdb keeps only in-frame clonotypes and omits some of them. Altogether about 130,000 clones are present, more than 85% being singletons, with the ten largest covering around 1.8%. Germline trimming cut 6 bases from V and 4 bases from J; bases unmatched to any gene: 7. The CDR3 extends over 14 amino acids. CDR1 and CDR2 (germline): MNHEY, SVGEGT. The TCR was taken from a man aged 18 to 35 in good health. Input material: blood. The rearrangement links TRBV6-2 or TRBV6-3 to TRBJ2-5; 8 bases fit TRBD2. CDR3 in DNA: TGTGCCAGCAGCCGCCGGCGGGAGGCAGAGACCCAGTACTTC. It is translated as CASSRRREAETQYF.